This T cell receptor (beta chain) is drawn from a study of blood T cell repertoires in COVID-19. The protocol was immunoSEQ multiplex PCR, while the TCRdb copy is restricted to in-frame clones and leaves out a portion. The repertoire holds a few hundred thousand clones, with around 89% as singletons. Enrollees, roughly 18 to 89 years old, lived in about two dozen US areas. Cohorts were based on clinical histories the participants reported. For recovered donors of Cohort 3, there were two negative PCRs, clearance, or symptom resolution. This CDR3 has 13 amino acids. The V end lost 4 bases, the J end lost 7 bases, and 14 bases lay between the germline ends. CDR1 and CDR2 from the germline V gene are GTSNPN and SVGIG (reference sequence).

The sequencing input was PBMCs or T cells enriched from blood (not recorded which). The V gene is TRBV30, the J gene TRBJ1-5; D gene unclear. The origin of this receptor is a woman between 18 and 30 years old who had recovered from COVID-19. The CDR3 here is CAWMMGTGQPQHF. The CDR3 DNA sequence: TGTGCCTGGATGATGGGAACGGGACAGCCCCAGCATTTT.